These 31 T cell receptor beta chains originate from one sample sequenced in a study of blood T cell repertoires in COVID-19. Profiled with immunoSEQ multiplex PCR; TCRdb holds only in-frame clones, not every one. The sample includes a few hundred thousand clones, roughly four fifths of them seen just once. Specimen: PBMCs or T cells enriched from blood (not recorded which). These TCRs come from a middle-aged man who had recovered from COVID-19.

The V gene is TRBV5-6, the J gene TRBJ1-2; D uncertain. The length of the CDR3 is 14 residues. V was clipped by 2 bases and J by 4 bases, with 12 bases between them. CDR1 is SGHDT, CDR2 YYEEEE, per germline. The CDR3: CASSFVRGSYGYTF. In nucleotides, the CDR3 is TGTGCCAGCAGCTTTGTGCGCGGTTCCTATGGCTACACCTTC.

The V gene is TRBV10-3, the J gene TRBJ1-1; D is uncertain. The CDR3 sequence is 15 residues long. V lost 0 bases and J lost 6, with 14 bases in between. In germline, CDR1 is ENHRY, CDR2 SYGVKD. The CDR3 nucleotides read TGTGCCATCAGTGAGTCACGGCCGGGAGACGCTGAAGCTTTCTTT. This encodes CAISESRPGDAEAFF.

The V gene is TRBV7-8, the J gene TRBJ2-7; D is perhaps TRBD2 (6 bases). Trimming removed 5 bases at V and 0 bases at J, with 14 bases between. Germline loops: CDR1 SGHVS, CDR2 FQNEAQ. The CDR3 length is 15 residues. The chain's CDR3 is CASSPRDWSSYEQYF. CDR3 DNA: TGTGCCAGCAGCCCCCGGGACTGGAGCTCCTACGAGCAGTACTTC.

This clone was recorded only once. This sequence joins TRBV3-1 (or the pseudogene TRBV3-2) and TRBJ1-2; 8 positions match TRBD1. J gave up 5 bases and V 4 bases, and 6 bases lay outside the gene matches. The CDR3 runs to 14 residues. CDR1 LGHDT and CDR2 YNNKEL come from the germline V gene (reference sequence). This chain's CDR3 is CASSRGTGLYGYTF. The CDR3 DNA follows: TGTGCCAGCAGCCGTGGGACAGGATTATATGGCTACACCTTC.

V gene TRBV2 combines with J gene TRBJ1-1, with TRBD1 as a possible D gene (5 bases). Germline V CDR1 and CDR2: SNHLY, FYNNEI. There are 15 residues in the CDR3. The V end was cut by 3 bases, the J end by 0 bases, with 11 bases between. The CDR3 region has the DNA TGTGCCAGCAGTGAGTGGGGGGGGATGAACACTGAAGCTTTCTTT. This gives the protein CASSEWGGMNTEAFF.

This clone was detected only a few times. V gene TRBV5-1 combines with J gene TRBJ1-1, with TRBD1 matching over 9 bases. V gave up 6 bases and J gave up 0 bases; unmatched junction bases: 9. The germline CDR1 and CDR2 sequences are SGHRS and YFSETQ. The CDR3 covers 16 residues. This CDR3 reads CASTDRGQTMNTEAFF. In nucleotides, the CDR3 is TGCGCCAGCACGGACAGGGGCCAGACCATGAACACTGAAGCTTTCTTT.

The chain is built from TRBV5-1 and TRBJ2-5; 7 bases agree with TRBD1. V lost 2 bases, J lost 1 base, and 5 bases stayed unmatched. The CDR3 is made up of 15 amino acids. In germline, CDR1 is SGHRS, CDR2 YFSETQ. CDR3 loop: CASSFLTGIQETQYF. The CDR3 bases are TGCGCCAGCAGCTTCCTGACAGGGATCCAAGAGACCCAGTACTTC.

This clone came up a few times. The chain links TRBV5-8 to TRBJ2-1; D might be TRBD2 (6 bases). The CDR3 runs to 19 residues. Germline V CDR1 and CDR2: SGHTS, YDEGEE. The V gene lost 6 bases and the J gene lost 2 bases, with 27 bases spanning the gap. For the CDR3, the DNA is TGTGCCAGCACCTGGGGGTTGGCATACGGGAGTAGAACCTACAATGAGCAGTTCTTC. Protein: CASTWGLAYGSRTYNEQFF.

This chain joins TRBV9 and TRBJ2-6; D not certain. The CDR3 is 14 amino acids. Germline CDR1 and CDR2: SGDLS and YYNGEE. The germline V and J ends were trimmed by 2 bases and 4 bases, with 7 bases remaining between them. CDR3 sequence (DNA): TGTGCCAGCAGCGTTTTTTCGGGGGCCAACGTCCTGACTTTC. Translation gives CASSVFSGANVLTF.

CDR3: CASSPKTTGTAPYEQYF. The CDR3 DNA follows: TGTGCCAGCAGCCCTAAAACCACCGGGACAGCGCCCTACGAGCAGTACTTC. The chain links TRBV11-2 to TRBJ2-7, with 7 bases identical to TRBD1. The CDR3 sequence is 17 residues long. The ends lost 5 bases at V and 2 bases at J; junction bases unmatched: 15. Germline V CDR1 and CDR2: SGHAT, FQNNGV.

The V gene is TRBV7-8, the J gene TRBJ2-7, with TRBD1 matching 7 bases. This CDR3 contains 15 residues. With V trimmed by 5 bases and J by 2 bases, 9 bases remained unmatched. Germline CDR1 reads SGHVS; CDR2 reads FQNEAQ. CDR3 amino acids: CASSTRQGRAYEQYF. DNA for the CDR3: TGTGCCAGCAGCACTCGACAGGGAAGAGCCTACGAGCAGTACTTC.

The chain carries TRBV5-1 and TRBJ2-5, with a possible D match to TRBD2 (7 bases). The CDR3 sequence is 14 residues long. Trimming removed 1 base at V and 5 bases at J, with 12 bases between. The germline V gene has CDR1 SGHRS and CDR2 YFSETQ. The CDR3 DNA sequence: TGCGCCAGCAGCTTGAGGGGGGGCGCGGAGACCCAGTACTTC. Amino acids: CASSLRGGAETQYF. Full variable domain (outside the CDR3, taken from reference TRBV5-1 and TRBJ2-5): KAGVTQTPRYLIKTRGQQVTLSCSPISGHRSVSWYQQTPGQGLQFLFEYFSETQRNKGNFPGRFSGRQFSNSRSEMNVSTLELGDSALYLCASSLRGGAETQYFGPGTRLLVL.

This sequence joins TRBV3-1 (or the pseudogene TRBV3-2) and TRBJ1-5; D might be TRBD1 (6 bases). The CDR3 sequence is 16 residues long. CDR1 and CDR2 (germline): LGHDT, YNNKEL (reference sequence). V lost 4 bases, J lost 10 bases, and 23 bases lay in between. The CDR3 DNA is TGTGCCAGCAGCCTAGGGACACCAAGGGACATTACCCCCCAGCATTTT. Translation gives CASSLGTPRDITPQHF.

The CDR3 sequence: CASSNFGGANTGELFF. The CDR3 DNA is TGTGCCAGTAGTAATTTCGGGGGAGCGAACACCGGGGAGCTGTTTTTT. This chain uses TRBV19 with TRBJ2-2; weak D call: TRBD2 (6 bases). This CDR3 comprises 16 residues. Germline CDR1 is LNHDA and CDR2 is SQIVND (reference sequence). V lost 4 bases and J lost 0, with 12 bases in between.

The CDR3 DNA sequence: TGTGCCAGCAGTTCCCTGCGGGGGCGGAACACTGAAGCTTTCTTT. This gives the protein CASSSLRGRNTEAFF. The rearrangement joins TRBV6-5 to TRBJ1-1; D may be TRBD1 (6 bases). V was pared by 4 bases and J by 1 base, with 13 bases between. The germline gives CDR1 MNHEY, CDR2 SVGAGI. The CDR3 has 15 residues.

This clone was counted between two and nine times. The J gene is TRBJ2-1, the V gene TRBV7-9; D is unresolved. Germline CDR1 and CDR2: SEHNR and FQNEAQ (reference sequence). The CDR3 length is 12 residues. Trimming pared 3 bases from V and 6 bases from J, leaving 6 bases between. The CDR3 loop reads CASSFSSNEQFF. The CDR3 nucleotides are TGTGCCAGCAGCTTTAGCTCCAATGAGCAGTTCTTC.

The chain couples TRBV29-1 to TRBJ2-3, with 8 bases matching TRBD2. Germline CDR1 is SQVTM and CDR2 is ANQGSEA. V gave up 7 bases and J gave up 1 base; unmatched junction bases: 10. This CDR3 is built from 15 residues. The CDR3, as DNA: TGCAGCGCGTCTTTGGCGGGGGGCGGCACAGATACGCAGTATTTT. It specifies CSASLAGGGTDTQYF.

The CDR3 DNA sequence: TGTGCCAGCAGCCTCTTGGGGCGGGGTGGCTACACCTTC. Protein sequence: CASSLLGRGGYTF. J is TRBJ1-2 and V is TRBV6-5, with D possibly being TRBD1 (5 bases). CDR1 MNHEY and CDR2 SVGAGI come from the germline V gene. V was shortened by 6 bases and J by 7 bases, with 15 bases between the two germline ends. The CDR3 totals 13 residues.

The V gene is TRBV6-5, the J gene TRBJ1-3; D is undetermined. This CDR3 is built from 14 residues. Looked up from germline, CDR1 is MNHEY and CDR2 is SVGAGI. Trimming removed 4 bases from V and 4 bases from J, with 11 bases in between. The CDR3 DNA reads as TGTGCCAGCAGTTCACCATCGGGGGGAAACACCATATATTTT. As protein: CASSSPSGGNTIYF.

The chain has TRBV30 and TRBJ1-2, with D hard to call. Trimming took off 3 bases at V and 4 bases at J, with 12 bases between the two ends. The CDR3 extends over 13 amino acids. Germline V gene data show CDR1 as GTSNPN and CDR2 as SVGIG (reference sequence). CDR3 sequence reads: CAWSLEVPYGYTF. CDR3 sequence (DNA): TGTGCCTGGAGCCTAGAGGTGCCCTATGGCTACACCTTC.

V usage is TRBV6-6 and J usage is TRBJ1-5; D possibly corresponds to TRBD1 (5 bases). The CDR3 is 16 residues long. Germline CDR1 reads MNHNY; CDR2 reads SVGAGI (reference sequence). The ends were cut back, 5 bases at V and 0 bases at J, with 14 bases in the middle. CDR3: CASSPPGKYSNQPQHF. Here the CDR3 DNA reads TGTGCCAGCAGTCCACCAGGGAAATATAGCAATCAGCCCCAGCATTTT.

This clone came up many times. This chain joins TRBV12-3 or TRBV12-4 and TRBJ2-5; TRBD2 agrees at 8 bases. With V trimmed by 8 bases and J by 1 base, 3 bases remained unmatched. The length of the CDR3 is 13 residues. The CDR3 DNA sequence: TGTGCCAGCCGGGCGGGGGGCCAAGAGACCCAGTACTTC. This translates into CASRAGGQETQYF.

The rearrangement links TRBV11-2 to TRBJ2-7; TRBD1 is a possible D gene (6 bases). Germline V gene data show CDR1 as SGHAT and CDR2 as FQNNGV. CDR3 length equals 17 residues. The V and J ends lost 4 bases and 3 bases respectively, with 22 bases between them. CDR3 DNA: TGTGCCAGCAGCTCCCTAGACCTATACAGGGAACTCTACGAGCAGTACTTC. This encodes CASSSLDLYRELYEQYF.

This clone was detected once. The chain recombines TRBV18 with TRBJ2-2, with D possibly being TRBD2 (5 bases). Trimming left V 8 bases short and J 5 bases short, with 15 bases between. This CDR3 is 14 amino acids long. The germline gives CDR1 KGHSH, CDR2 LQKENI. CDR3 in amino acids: CASQPVEGTGELFF. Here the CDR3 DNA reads TGTGCCAGCCAACCCGTCGAGGGAACCGGGGAGCTGTTTTTT.

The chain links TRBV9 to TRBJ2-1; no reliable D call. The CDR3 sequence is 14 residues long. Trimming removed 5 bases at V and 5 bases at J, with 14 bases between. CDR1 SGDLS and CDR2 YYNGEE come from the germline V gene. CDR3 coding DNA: TGTGCCAGCAGTTTATTCGGCCGGGACAATGAGCAGTTCTTC. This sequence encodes CASSLFGRDNEQFF.

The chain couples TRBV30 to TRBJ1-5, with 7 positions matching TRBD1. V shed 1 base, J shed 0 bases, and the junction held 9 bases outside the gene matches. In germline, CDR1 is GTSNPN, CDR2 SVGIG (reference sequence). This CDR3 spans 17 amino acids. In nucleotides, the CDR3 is TGTGCCTGGAGTGGGGACAGATGGAGTAATAGCAATCAGCCCCAGCATTTT. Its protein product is CAWSGDRWSNSNQPQHF.

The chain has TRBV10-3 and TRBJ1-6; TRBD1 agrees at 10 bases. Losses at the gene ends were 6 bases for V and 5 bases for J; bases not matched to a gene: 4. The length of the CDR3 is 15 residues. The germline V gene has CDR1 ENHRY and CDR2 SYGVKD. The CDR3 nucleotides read TGTGCCATCAGAACCGGGACAGGGGATAATTCACCCCTCCACTTT. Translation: CAIRTGTGDNSPLHF.

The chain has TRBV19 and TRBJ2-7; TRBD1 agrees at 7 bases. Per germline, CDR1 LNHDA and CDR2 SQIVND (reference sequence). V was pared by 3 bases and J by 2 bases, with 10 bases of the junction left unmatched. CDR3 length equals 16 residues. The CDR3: CASSIGGTAGTYEQYF. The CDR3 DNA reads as TGTGCCAGTAGTATCGGTGGGACAGCCGGAACCTACGAGCAGTACTTC.

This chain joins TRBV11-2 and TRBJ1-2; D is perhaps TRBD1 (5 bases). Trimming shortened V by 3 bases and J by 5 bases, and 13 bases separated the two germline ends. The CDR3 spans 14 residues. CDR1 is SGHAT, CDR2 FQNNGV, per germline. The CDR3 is CASSLGGGVYGYTF. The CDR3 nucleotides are TGTGCCAGCAGCTTGGGCGGGGGGGTATATGGCTACACCTTC.

CDR3 amino acids: CASSRGTGDNYGYTF. The CDR3 nucleotides read TGTGCCAGCAGCCGTGGGACAGGGGATAACTATGGCTACACCTTC. V is TRBV3-1 (or the pseudogene TRBV3-2) and J is TRBJ1-2; 10 nucleotides line up with TRBD1. The CDR3 has 15 residues. With V trimmed by 4 bases and J by 1 base, 3 bases remained unmatched. Germline loops: CDR1 LGHDT, CDR2 YNNKEL (reference sequence).

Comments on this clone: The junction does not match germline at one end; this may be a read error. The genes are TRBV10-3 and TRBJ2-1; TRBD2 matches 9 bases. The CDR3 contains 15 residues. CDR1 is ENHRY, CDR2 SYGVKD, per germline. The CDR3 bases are TGTGCCACCAGTGACAGGACTAGCGTTAGCAATGAGCAGTTCTTC. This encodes CATSDRTSVSNEQFF.